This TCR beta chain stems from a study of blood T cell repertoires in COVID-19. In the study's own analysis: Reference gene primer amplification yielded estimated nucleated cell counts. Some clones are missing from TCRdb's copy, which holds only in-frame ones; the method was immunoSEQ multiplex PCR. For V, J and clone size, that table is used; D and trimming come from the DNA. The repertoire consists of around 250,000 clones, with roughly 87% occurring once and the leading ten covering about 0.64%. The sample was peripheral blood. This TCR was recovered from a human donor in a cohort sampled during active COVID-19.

In DNA, the CDR3 is TGCGCCAGCAGTGCACTCCGGGACCCGGGGGCCGGGGAGCTGTTTTTT. Residues: CASSALRDPGAGELFF. V and J are TRBV10-1 and TRBJ2-2, with TRBD2 as a possible D gene (6 bases). This CDR3 contains 16 residues. The ends were cut back, 4 bases at V and 6 bases at J, with 18 bases in the middle. Germline V CDR1 and CDR2: WNHNN, SYGVQD (reference sequence).